This record concerns one T cell receptor (beta chain) sequence. As yet, its antigen is unknown. CDR3 size: 16 residues. Trimming left V 4 bases short and J 3 bases short, with 18 bases between. From germline, CDR1 is SQVTM and CDR2 ANQGSEA. Patients were excluded for autoimmune disease history or systemic immunosuppression. These data belong to a study of OX40 agonist ivuxolimab in advanced cancers. Study in general: Ivuxolimab, an agonistic anti-OX40 (CD134) antibody, was given to patients. Participants, 75% to 85% male, averaged about 59 years of age, ranging from roughly 23 to 80. Study-level points and caveats: Normalized T-cell clonal expansion was also low in some nonresponders.

Some clones are missing from TCRdb's copy, which holds only in-frame ones; the method was immunoSEQ multiplex PCR. The sample includes under 80,000 clones, 86% of them seen just once. This chain uses TRBV29-1 with TRBJ2-2, with a possible D match to TRBD2 (6 bases). This sample comprised CD4+ or CD8+ T cells sorted from blood, obtained in a trial of the OX40 agonist ivuxolimab. This receptor was obtained from an adult with an advanced solid tumor such as melanoma, head and neck, liver or kidney cancer. The CDR3 DNA follows: TGCAGCGTTGGGATTAAGGCTAGCGCCTACACCGGGGAGCTGTTTTTT. It specifies CSVGIKASAYTGELFF.